Listed here is a single T cell receptor (beta chain). Its recognized antigen is unknown. No clone much larger than this one lies a single base away; base qualities are absent. The library was made by the immunoSEQ multiplex PCR assay. For the multiplex PCR, a mixture combining 60 forward primers for TCR Vbeta segments and 13 reverse primers for TCR Jbeta segments was used. The CDR3 region of rearranged TCR beta genes was amplified from genomic DNA by a multiplex PCR assay. On the Illumina HiSeq System, the amplified TCR beta libraries were sequenced as 87-base-pair reads. On the authors' methods: A later analysis tallied around 87 million unique TCR beta chains across the 640 or so repertoires, and around 9.9 million of those chains were shared by two or more donors. A nearest-neighbor algorithm error-corrected the raw reads and collapsed the reads into unique sequences, merging closely related sequences to remove PCR and sequencing errors. V, D and J gene segments were assigned by aligning CDR3 sequences to IMGT reference sequences. For a sequence to be retained, a match of at least six nucleotides was required to both a V gene segment and a J gene segment. A rearrangement counted as productive if the CDR3 had no stop codons and remained in frame with V and J, and every other rearrangement counted as non-productive. CDR3 was defined by IMGT convention, running from the second conserved V-encoded cysteine to the conserved J-encoded phenylalanine. The earlier analysis of roughly 590 of the donors excluded any sequence lacking an unambiguous match to a single V gene segment. In an earlier analysis of more than 500 of the donors, a V segment was called functional when productive rearrangements were above 56.7%, and segregating when the standard deviation between donors exceeded 5%. A statistical classification framework was built for diagnosing cytomegalovirus status from the catalog of TCR beta chain sequences. V and J gene assignment, in a later analysis, came from comparing TCR nucleotide sequences with IMGT/GENE-DB human TR gene sequences. In a later analysis, CDR3 sequences and most-parsimonious VDJ recombination scenarios were assigned using the TCRdist pipeline. In a later analysis, each TCR beta chain was defined by its CDR3 amino acid sequence together with its V-gene family, and reads without a unique V-gene family were excluded. As a way to deal with suspected cross-contamination and a sequencing artifact, a later analysis dropped hundreds of nucleotide sequences that were highly shared and had low generation probability. For each public chain, a later analysis derived a clonal expansion index from normalized ranks of inferred template counts within each repertoire. In a later analysis, generation probabilities were computed with a VDJ recombination model fitted to out-of-frame rearrangements, and the resulting probabilities were checked against IGoR. In a later analysis, hypergeometric tests were used to score TCR-TCR, TCR-HLA and TCR-CMV co-occurrence, with a repertoire-size bias correction applied to TCR pairs. A later analysis estimated false discovery rates by permuting HLA or CMV assignments 20 times. In a later analysis, co-occurring TCRs were grouped using DBSCAN, with TCRdist sequence similarity added in when clustering inside HLA-allele-positive subsets. Repertoires with fewer than 30,000 or more than 120,000 public chains were left out of co-occurrence clustering, as were a handful of repertoires with anomalous nucleotide sharing. TCRdb holds this immuneACCESS table with in-frame rearrangements only. Some clones are missing; in checked studies, unresolved V genes explain under half, and the rest has no known cause. The V and J calls and the clone size are those of that table, but D and trimming were determined from the DNA. The sample records about 280,000 clones, around 90% of which are singletons. About 2.3% of the sample is taken by the ten largest.

After removal of 4 bases from V and 7 bases from J, the junction retains 1 base not matched to a gene. CDR1 ENHRY and CDR2 SYGVKD are derived from the germline V gene. Measured from the cysteine to the phenylalanine, the CDR3 is 11 residues long. Only the CDR3 DNA is retained, 33 bases long and in frame from the first base. The data were obtained in a study of cytomegalovirus exposure and HLA in healthy donors (dated 2017 in TCRdb). Turning to the overall study: An earlier analysis of approximately 550 of the donors reported roughly 270 Gb of sequence data and around 110 million unique TCR beta sequences from about 200 million T cells. Among over 350 genotyped donors of the cohort, an average of approximately 250,000 unique TCR beta nucleotide sequences were sequenced per donor, roughly 18% of them non-productive. Because of strong linkage in the cohort, roughly five DR-DQ haplotypes were treated as single units for association and clustering. To decide whether each TCR beta V gene segment behaved as functional or pseudogenic, an earlier analysis of some 600 of the donors relied on high-throughput TCR beta sequencing. A later genetic analysis used genome-wide SNP genotypes for about three fifths of the 666 donors, treating that subset as a discovery cohort. The genetic ancestry cluster associated with self-reported Caucasian donors included 80% to 90% of the roughly 410 genotyped donors. A later analysis re-analyzed previously published TCR beta repertoires from about 730 donors and added high-resolution HLA genotyping to study TCR occurrence patterns. Donor age, sex, ethnicity and CMV serostatus were compiled together with the repertoire data. HLA typing included class I and class II loci at four-digit resolution. Rather than drawing on any new phenotypic data, the later analysis identified candidate immune exposures from TCR beta sequences and the way those sequences occurred across donors. A separate validation cohort of some 130 different subjects was used in addition to the roughly 620-subject first cohort. An early release that covered several hundred HLA-typed donors contained approximately 300 gigabases of sequencing data and tens of millions of unique TCR sequences. The T cell repertoires of under 700 subjects were profiled by immunosequencing and related to cytomegalovirus serostatus. The study aimed to test whether signatures of past pathogen exposure could be identified by cataloging public T cell receptors. Typing coverage varied by locus: 629-630 donors for A, B, C, DRB1 and DQB1; under 550 for DQA1; more than 600 for DPA1; around 490 for DPB1. All discovery cohort repertoires had been generated on a single sequencing platform. The study combined high-throughput TCR immunosequencing, statistical association of individual TCRs with disease status, and machine learning to predict cytomegalovirus infection status. Study-wide findings and limitations: A group of highly shared sequence variants was considered likely to be a technical artifact of the sequencing pipeline. The study listed 164 TCR beta chains as associated with cytomegalovirus. When HLA alleles, especially DR and DQ, strongly co-occurred, TCR associations were difficult to assign to individual alleles. Compared with the roughly 700-donor mean, donors in an Asian-associated ancestry cluster had fewer N-insertions in productive TCRs, according to a later genetic analysis. The classifier was reported to diagnose cytomegalovirus status with high specificity and sensitivity in both the original and validation cohorts. In a later analysis, HLA-associated TCR beta chains showed more clonal expansion and lower generation probabilities than non-associated chains that were equally common. Several of the top co-occurrence clusters appeared to be linked to parvovirus B19, influenza, CMV and Epstein-Barr virus, according to a later analysis. The authors suggested that the approach could potentially be generalized to other disease states and immunological phenotypes. In a later analysis, 16,951 TCR beta sequences were associated with specific HLA alleles at a false discovery rate of 0.05. The 87-base-pair reads could not distinguish some IMGT-functional V segments, including TRBV6-2 and TRBV6-3, so those segments were excluded. Most TCR sequences were seen in very few donors, while some public TCRs were found in many individuals. A further reported finding was that TCR beta sequences accurately predicted the HLA-A and HLA-B alleles for most subjects in the first cohort. For the cohort, immune exposure information was limited to CMV serostatus. Around 16 rarely observed V segments, including chromosome 9 orphons, were excluded from the earlier analysis of some 590 of the donors because counts were too low. In this cohort, only TCR beta chains were sequenced, and detectable features were limited by the absence of alpha or paired-chain data. In vitro tests confirmed that three of the cytomegalovirus-associated TCR beta chains recognize cytomegalovirus antigens. According to a later analysis, most CMV-associated TCR beta chains appeared to be HLA-restricted, and the HLA associations seemed to be driven largely by CMV exposure. In a later analysis, TCR association rates were found to vary across HLA loci, with the most associated TCRs seen for DRB1 alleles and the fewest for HLA-C alleles. Linkage disequilibrium might explain the correlated functional status among segregating V segments, but an unknown experimental factor could not be excluded. HLA typing was unavailable for some donors at each locus, so association tests used only the typed subset. V-gene and J-gene trimming of TCR beta chains was associated with a missense DCLRE1C variant in a later genetic analysis, and the association was replicated in an independent cohort. Sequencing depth was assumed to be roughly uniform across donors in the presence/absence analyses, though that assumption may not hold. An earlier analysis of around 500 of the donors showed that most TCR beta V segments appeared in productive rearrangements either about 87% or about 30% of the time, which broadly matched IMGT annotations.

The cohort consisted of 650 to 700 healthy bone marrow donors. At the time of sampling, every cohort member was nominally healthy, though immune exposures that went unrecorded were likely present. The donor was CMV seronegative and was included in the group of about 400 seronegative cohort members. Every donor gave a peripheral blood sample, and the peripheral blood mononuclear cells from that sample were used for TCR beta sequencing. Genomic DNA extraction from the blood cell samples was performed with the Qiagen DNeasy Blood Extraction Kit. The chain links TRBV10-3 with TRBJ2-7; the junction holds 7 bases that match TRBD2. The sequence came from a woman aged 18-30 years in good health and CMV-seronegative. Material for sequencing was PBMCs. The CDR3 region has the sequence CAISAGGEQYF. The DNA reads TGTGCCATCAGTGCCGGGGGGGAGCAGTACTTC.